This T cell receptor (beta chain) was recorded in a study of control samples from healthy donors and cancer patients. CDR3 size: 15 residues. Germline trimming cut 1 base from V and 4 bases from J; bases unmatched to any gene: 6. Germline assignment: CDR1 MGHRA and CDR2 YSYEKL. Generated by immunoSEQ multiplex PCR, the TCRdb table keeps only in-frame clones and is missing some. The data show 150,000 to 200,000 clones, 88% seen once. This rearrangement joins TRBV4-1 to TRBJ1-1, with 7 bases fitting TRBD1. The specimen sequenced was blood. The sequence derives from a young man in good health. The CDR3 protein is CASSQVEGASTEAFF. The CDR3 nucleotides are TGCGCCAGCAGCCAAGTGGAGGGGGCCAGCACTGAAGCTTTCTTT.